This T cell receptor beta chain is drawn from a study of spatial heterogeneity in lung cancer. The time point: sample taken at primary tumor resection. Study-wide findings and caveats: At tumor resection, ubiquitous expanded TCRs were detected in blood more often than later.

This CDR3 region has 15 residues. Germline V lookup: CDR1 MNHNY, CDR2 SVGAGI (reference sequence). Trimming cost V 6 bases and J 4 bases, with 15 bases left between them. Each molecule of TCR cDNA was tagged with one unique molecular identifier. One entry per CDR3 protein, called by TCRdb with MiXCR from the 5' RACE reads. The sample holds 50,000 to 75,000 distinct CDR3 sequences, about 6.3% seen once. The sample holds many counts of this clonotype. Its antigen remains unidentified. The gene calls are TRBV6-6 and TRBJ1-4, with a weak D call TRBD1 (6 bases). The sample in question was PBMCs, obtained at surgery. This receptor was identified in a female donor with early-stage non-small cell lung cancer. CDR3 DNA: TGTGCCAGCAGACCACAGGGCGGGGGTAATGAAAAACTGTTTTTT. Amino acid sequence: CASRPQGGGNEKLFF.